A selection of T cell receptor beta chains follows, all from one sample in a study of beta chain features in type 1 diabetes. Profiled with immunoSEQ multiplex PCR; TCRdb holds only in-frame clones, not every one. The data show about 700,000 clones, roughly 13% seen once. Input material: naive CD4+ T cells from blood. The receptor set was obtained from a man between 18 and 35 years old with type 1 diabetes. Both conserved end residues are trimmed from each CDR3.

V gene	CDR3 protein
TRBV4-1	ASSPTSGGSYT
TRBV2	ASRGLNEF
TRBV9	ASSVRTPPSYEQY
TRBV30	AWSRGRQNTEAF
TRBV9	ASSVGPQSEQF
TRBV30	AWRPTGGVEQY
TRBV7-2	ASSLGGTGSSPLH
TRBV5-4	ASSLSSSYNEQF
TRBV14	ASSRWSGNTIY
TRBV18	ASSLSRSTYEQY
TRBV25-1	ASSEFGGQAEEQY
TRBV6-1	ASRQDLVPGELF
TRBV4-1	ASRNAGSTDTQY
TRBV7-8	ASSLQTGGGYGYT
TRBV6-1	ASSDGTSNEQY
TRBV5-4	ASSLGQMNTGELF
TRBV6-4	ASSGQGDSPLH
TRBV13	ASSPRTSGDLHTDTQY
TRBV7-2	ASSWGDSGTLH
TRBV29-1	SAPKAATGELF
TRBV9	ASSGSSTDTQY
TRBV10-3	AISESTGTNTEAF
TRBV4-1	ASSSDRGGEQY
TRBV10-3	AMSLGTGNYEQY
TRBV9	ASSVGPVFSGNTIY
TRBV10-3	AISEGTGKTGELF
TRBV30	AWSDFSSYEQY
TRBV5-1	ASSLEWGQPQH
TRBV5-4	ASSRPGQGYEQY
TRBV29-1	SVGEASYGYT
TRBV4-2	ASSQADRDVQPQH
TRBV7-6	ASSLAPEADTQY
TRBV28	ASSLPSDREAF
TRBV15	ATSRELVSYEQY
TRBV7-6	ASSLGTGTYEQY
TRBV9	ASSAGTLTYEQY
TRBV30	AWSVLGGGAQY
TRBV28	ASSFYTDTQY
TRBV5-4	ASSLWAEGTEAF
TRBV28	ASSRGRDRDNSPLH
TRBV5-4	ASSLVVDGKLF
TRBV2	ASRAPGAGYGYT
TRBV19	ASSVETGETQY
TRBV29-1	SVGADSGELF
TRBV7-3	ASSLGAPGLQY
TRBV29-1	SVGTVISAGYT
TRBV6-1	ASKNRVVGETQY